One sample yielded the 13 T cell receptor beta chains listed below, sequenced in a study of blood T cell repertoires in COVID-19. Clones were sequenced by immunoSEQ multiplex PCR, and TCRdb holds only the in-frame ones, with some missing. The sample records under 300,000 clones, around 89% being singletons. The source material was PBMCs or T cells enriched from blood (not recorded which). The receptors come from a woman aged 45-65 years who had recovered from COVID-19.

This chain links TRBV28 with TRBJ1-6, with unresolved D. Trimming removed 5 bases at V and 15 bases at J, with 14 bases between. Per germline, CDR1 MDHEN and CDR2 SYDVKM. The CDR3 is 12 residues long. For the CDR3, the DNA is TGTGCCAGCAGTCCCGAGAAGGGAGGCCTCCACTTT. It is translated as CASSPEKGGLHF.

The chain has TRBV6-1 and TRBJ1-1; D may be TRBD1 (5 bases). The germline V gene encodes CDR1 MNHNS and CDR2 SASEGT. V was trimmed by 2 bases and J by 5 bases, leaving 18 bases between them. This CDR3 is 16 amino acids long. This CDR3 is CASSERGYDFGTEAFF. The CDR3 region has the DNA TGTGCCAGCAGTGAAAGGGGATACGACTTCGGTACTGAAGCTTTCTTT.

The chain uses TRBV30 and TRBJ1-2; 8 nucleotides line up with TRBD1. V shed 6 bases and J 6 bases; nucleotides not matched to a gene: 9. CDR1 is GTSNPN, CDR2 SVGIG, per germline (reference sequence). CDR3 length equals 13 residues. CDR3 bases: TGTGCCTGCCGAGACAGGGGTCTAGATGGCTACACCTTC. Its protein is CACRDRGLDGYTF.

The chain joins TRBV7-2 to TRBJ2-2, with a possible D match to TRBD1 (6 bases). The CDR3 spans 16 residues. The germline CDR1 and CDR2 sequences are SGHTA and FQGNSA. V gave up 5 bases and J gave up 4 bases, with 17 bases separating them. The CDR3 sequence: CASSASTGISTGELFF. CDR3 nucleotides: TGTGCCAGCAGCGCTTCAACAGGGATCAGCACCGGGGAGCTGTTTTTT. The full variable domain, in which reference TRBV7-2 and TRBJ2-2 provide the parts outside the CDR3, is GAGVSQSPSNKVTEKGKDVELRCDPISGHTALYWYRQSLGQGLEFLIYFQGNSAPDKSGLPSDRFSAERTGGSVSTLTIQRTQQEDSAVYLCASSASTGISTGELFFGEGSRLTVL.

This chain uses TRBV6-5 with TRBJ2-1; tentative D call: TRBD2 (5 bases). V dropped 6 bases and J dropped 4 bases, with 10 bases sitting between them. CDR1 MNHEY and CDR2 SVGAGI come from the germline V gene. This CDR3 region has 13 residues. The CDR3 reads CASSPGNYNEQFF. For the CDR3, the DNA is TGTGCCAGCAGCCCCGGGAATTACAATGAGCAGTTCTTC.

The V gene is TRBV6-5, the J gene TRBJ1-2; 8 bases map to TRBD1. The germline V gene has CDR1 MNHEY and CDR2 SVGAGI. The CDR3 contains 14 residues. With 6 bases clipped from V and 2 bases from J, the junction kept 5 bases outside the gene matches. The CDR3 nucleotides are TGTGCCAGCAGGATAGACAGGGGCAACTATGGCTACACCTTC. As protein: CASRIDRGNYGYTF.

The chain uses TRBV24-1 and TRBJ1-3; D might be TRBD1 (5 bases). V lost 2 bases, J lost 0 bases, and 13 bases lay in between. Germline V CDR1 and CDR2: KGHDR, SFDVKD. This CDR3 has 17 amino acids. This chain's CDR3 is CATSDWGGEPSGNTIYF. CDR3 DNA: TGTGCCACCAGTGATTGGGGGGGGGAGCCCTCTGGAAACACCATATATTTT.

The V call is TRBV6-5, the J call TRBJ2-7, with 10 positions matching TRBD2. CDR1 is MNHEY, CDR2 SVGAGI, per germline. This CDR3 comprises 16 residues. Unmatched junction bases numbered 10, after V lost 2 bases and J lost 6 bases. The CDR3 here is CASSYGTSGALREQYF. Written as DNA, the CDR3 is TGTGCCAGCAGTTACGGTACTAGCGGGGCCTTACGCGAGCAGTACTTC.

The chain recombines TRBV24-1 with TRBJ2-3, with a weak D call TRBD2 (6 bases). CDR3 length: 13 residues. In germline, CDR1 is KGHDR, CDR2 SFDVKD. The germline V and J ends were trimmed by 9 bases and 3 bases, with 12 bases remaining between them. CDR3: CATSTGATDTQYF. The CDR3 DNA sequence: TGTGCCACCTCCACGGGAGCGACAGATACGCAGTATTTT.

V and J are TRBV14 and TRBJ1-4, with 7 nucleotides matching TRBD1. The V gene end was trimmed by 3 bases and the J gene end by 6 bases; junction bases not matched to a gene: 10. CDR1 and CDR2 (germline): SGHDN, FVKESK. The CDR3 consists of 16 residues. CDR3 sequence: CASSHLKGAGDEKLFF. DNA of the CDR3: TGTGCCAGCAGCCACTTAAAGGGGGCTGGAGATGAAAAACTGTTTTTT.

The V and J genes are TRBV27 and TRBJ2-1; the match to TRBD2 covers 13 bases. CDR3 length equals 15 residues. Trimming removed 5 bases from V and 7 bases from J; junction bases left unmatched: 5. Looked up from germline, CDR1 is MNHEY and CDR2 is SMNVEV (reference sequence). The CDR3 bases are TGTGCCAGCAGTCCACTAGCGGGAGGGCGTAATGAGCAGTTCTTC. Translated: CASSPLAGGRNEQFF.

The chain combines TRBV2 with TRBJ2-5, with 11 bases identical to TRBD1. The CDR3 loop spans 15 amino acids. Losses at the gene ends were 4 bases for V and 5 bases for J; bases not matched to a gene: 6. CDR1 and CDR2 from the germline V gene are SNHLY and FYNNEI. CDR3 in amino acids: CASSGWTGGMETQYF. CDR3 bases: TGTGCCAGCAGTGGATGGACAGGGGGCATGGAGACCCAGTACTTC.

The rearrangement joins TRBV5-5 to TRBJ2-1; the D gene is possibly TRBD2 (5 bases). The CDR3 length is 15 residues. V was shortened by 4 bases and J by 3 bases, with 14 bases between the two germline ends. In germline, CDR1 is SGHKS, CDR2 YYEKEE (reference sequence). The CDR3: CASSLGRPNYNEQFF. CDR3 sequence (DNA): TGTGCCAGCAGCCTAGGGAGACCCAACTACAATGAGCAGTTCTTC.